These 25 T cell receptor beta chains originate from one sample sequenced in a study of T cells expressing NK-cell markers. One entry per CDR3 protein, without DNA, is what TCRdb gives after re-calling the 5' RACE reads. The specimen's table records 440,000 or so distinct CDR3 sequences. The specimen was blood T cells: a sorted CD56 or NKG2C T cell subset, CD4+ or CD8+ T cells, or bulk PBMC T cells (not recorded which). Receptors originate from a woman between 18 and 75 years old in good health.

The rearrangement uses TRBV3-1 and TRBJ2-3; with no DNA, the TCRdb D assignment of TRBD2 cannot be verified. The germline V gene encodes CDR1 LGHDT and CDR2 YNNKEL (reference sequence). The CDR3 is 19 residues long. CDR3 sequence: CASSQEGALAGGITDTQYF.

The chain combines TRBV28 with TRBJ1-2. Germline loops: CDR1 MDHEN, CDR2 SYDVKM. The CDR3 extends over 13 amino acids. CDR3 amino acids: CASSSSRSYGYTF.

The chain has TRBV18 and TRBJ1-6; TCRdb proposes TRBD1, but this gene call is untestable without DNA. Germline V gene lookup returns CDR1 KGHSH and CDR2 LQKENI. This CDR3 spans 15 amino acids. CDR3 residues: CASSPQRPPNSPLHF. Full variable domain (missing parts from reference TRBV18 and TRBJ1-6): NAGVMQNPRHLVRRRGQEARLRCSPMKGHSHVYWYRQLPEEGLKFMVYLQKENIIDESGMPKERFSAEFPKEGPSILRIQQVVRGDSAAYFCASSPQRPPNSPLHFGNGTRLTVT.

The J gene is TRBJ2-7, the V gene TRBV6-5. The CDR3 sequence is 13 residues long. From germline, CDR1 is MNHEY and CDR2 SVGAGI. The CDR3 region is CASSYSNYYEQYF.

The chain links TRBV5-6 to TRBJ2-3; as DNA is missing, the TRBD1 call by TCRdb cannot be tested. The CDR3 runs to 14 residues. The germline CDR1 and CDR2 sequences are SGHDT and YYEEEE. CDR3 sequence reads: CASRGRGGTDTQYF.

V is TRBV7-2 and J is TRBJ1-3; without DNA, the TCRdb call of TRBD1 cannot be checked. The length of the CDR3 is 16 residues. CDR1 is SGHTA, CDR2 FQGNSA, per germline. The CDR3: CASSDAGDNSGNTIYF.

This chain uses TRBV20-1 with TRBJ2-1; the D call of TRBD2 rests on TCRdb alone, since no DNA is present to check it. CDR1 is DFQATT, CDR2 SNEGSKA, per germline (reference sequence). This CDR3 has 14 residues. CDR3 in amino acids: CSAIGLSSYNEQFF.

V usage is TRBV29-1 and J usage is TRBJ2-1; TCRdb names TRBD1, which stays unverified in the absence of DNA. The CDR3 has 13 amino acids. Germline CDR1 SQVTM, CDR2 ANQGSEA. The CDR3 loop reads CSVERQGNNEQFF.

CDR3 in amino acids: CASSAASATTGELFF. The V call is TRBV4-2, the J call TRBJ2-2; TCRdb names TRBD2, which stays unverified in the absence of DNA. The CDR3 is 15 amino acids. Germline CDR1 reads LGHNA; CDR2 reads YNFKEQ.

This chain links TRBV20-1 with TRBJ1-2. CDR3 length: 12 residues. Germline assignment: CDR1 DFQATT and CDR2 SNEGSKA (reference sequence). This chain's CDR3 is CSARRAGGGYTF.

The V call is TRBV30, the J call TRBJ2-2; there is no DNA to check the TCRdb D call of TRBD1. The CDR3 runs 11 residues. From germline, CDR1 is GTSNPN and CDR2 SVGIG (reference sequence). The CDR3 reads CAWGTAGELFF.

V is TRBV4-1 and J is TRBJ1-5; the TCRdb call, TRBD1, lacks DNA for checking. This CDR3 is 13 amino acids long. CDR1 and CDR2 (germline): MGHRA, YSYEKL. CDR3 in amino acids: CASSPGNYQPQHF.

The chain carries TRBV27 and TRBJ2-3; with no DNA, the TCRdb D assignment of TRBD1 cannot be verified. This CDR3 contains 15 residues. Germline values: CDR1 MNHEY, CDR2 SMNVEV (reference sequence). The CDR3 sequence: CASTPGGGRTDTQYF.

The chain couples TRBV12-3 or TRBV12-4 to TRBJ2-1; TCRdb lists TRBD2, though no DNA is available to test this call. The CDR3 runs 12 residues. CDR3 protein: CASQEGSYEQFF.

V usage is TRBV7-2 and J usage is TRBJ2-5; the TCRdb D gene call, TRBD2, has no DNA to confirm it. The CDR3 has 17 residues. Per germline, CDR1 SGHTA and CDR2 FQGNSA. The CDR3 sequence: CASSQTSGGGYRETQYF.

The genes are TRBV28 and TRBJ2-1. This CDR3 contains 13 residues. The V gene's germline CDR1 is MDHEN and CDR2 SYDVKM. This chain's CDR3 is CASSLFSYNEQFF.

The rearrangement joins TRBV24-1 to TRBJ2-1; TCRdb indicates TRBD2, and absent DNA this call remains unverified. The CDR3 has 17 residues. The germline gives CDR1 KGHDR, CDR2 SFDVKD. The CDR3 sequence: CATSDTVLAGLIDEQFF.

The genes are TRBV20-1 and TRBJ2-1; TCRdb indicates TRBD1, and absent DNA this call remains unverified. The CDR3 covers 15 residues. Germline CDR1 DFQATT, CDR2 SNEGSKA (reference sequence). CDR3 sequence: CSARRGTQSYNEQFF.

This chain uses TRBV7-2 with TRBJ2-2; TCRdb's assignment of TRBD2 cannot be checked, as there is no DNA. The CDR3 is made up of 16 amino acids. Germline V gene data show CDR1 as SGHTA and CDR2 as FQGNSA. The CDR3 is CASSLTPSGYTGELFF.

This chain uses TRBV6-2 or TRBV6-3 with TRBJ2-1; TCRdb picks TRBD1, but there is no DNA to check that call. There are 15 residues in the CDR3. The germline gives CDR1 MNHEY, CDR2 SVGEGT. CDR3 amino acids: CASSGDRGYDNEQFF.

The chain employs TRBV24-1 and TRBJ2-7; TCRdb returns TRBD1, unconfirmable since there is no DNA. Germline CDR1 KGHDR, CDR2 SFDVKD. The length of the CDR3 is 12 residues. The CDR3 reads CATSPGTDEQYF.

The V gene is TRBV29-1, the J gene TRBJ2-3; TCRdb names TRBD2, which stays unverified in the absence of DNA. Germline-derived CDR1 and CDR2 are SQVTM and ANQGSEA. This CDR3 comprises 14 residues. CDR3 residues: CSVGAGGGTDTQYF.

The gene calls are TRBV27 and TRBJ2-7; TCRdb reports TRBD1, a call that lacks DNA to check it against. Germline CDR1 is MNHEY and CDR2 is SMNVEV (reference sequence). CDR3 length: 12 residues. CDR3 sequence: CASSFRGTEQYF.

The rearrangement links TRBV4-2 to TRBJ2-5; the TCRdb call, TRBD1, lacks DNA for checking. Germline loops: CDR1 LGHNA, CDR2 YNFKEQ. CDR3 length equals 15 residues. CDR3 sequence: CASSQVGQAKETQYF.

The chain joins TRBV15 to TRBJ2-1. The CDR3 runs 12 residues. Germline V gene lookup returns CDR1 LNHNV and CDR2 YYDKDF (reference sequence). This CDR3 is CATSREGIEQFF.